Shown below are 9 T cell receptor beta chains from a single sample sequenced in a study of shared clonotypes between healthy human individuals. Assay: immunoSEQ multiplex PCR; the TCRdb copy retains only in-frame clones and omits some. The sample consists of approximately 500,000 clones, 96% of them appearing once. Material for sequencing was naive CD4+ T cells sorted from blood. Subset reported: CD45RA+ positively selected. The receptor set was obtained from a woman younger than 45 in good health.

The rearrangement uses TRBV21-1 and TRBJ2-5; the table assigns TRBD2, which was not confirmed against the DNA. TRBV21-1 is a listed pseudogene. The CDR3 consists of 15 residues. The CDR3, as DNA: TGTGCCAGCAGCAAAGTGTTCGGGGGATGGGAGACCCAGTACTTC. Its translation: CASSKVFGGWETQYF.

The chain couples TRBV19 to TRBJ1-5, with 8 nucleotides matching TRBD1. Unmatched junction bases numbered 7, after V lost 10 bases and J lost 5 bases. CDR3 length equals 13 residues. Looked up from germline, CDR1 is LNHDA and CDR2 is SQIVND (reference sequence). In DNA form, the CDR3 reads TGTGCCACCTCGGGACAGGTCGATCAGCCCCAGCATTTT. As protein: CATSGQVDQPQHF. The full variable domain, completed using reference TRBV19 and TRBJ1-5, is DGGITQSPKYLFRKEGQNVTLSCEQNLNHDAMYWYRQDPGQGLRLIYYSQIVNDFQKGDIAEGYSVSREKKESFPLTVTSAQKNPTAFYLCATSGQVDQPQHFGDGTRLSIL.

The rearrangement links TRBV5-1 to TRBJ2-7; D not certain. Germline V gene sequence: CDR1 SGHRS, CDR2 YFSETQ. V gave up 0 bases and J gave up 3 bases, with 10 bases separating them. This CDR3 has 14 residues. CDR3 in amino acids: CASSLAVSGYEQYF. The CDR3, as DNA: TGCGCCAGCAGCTTGGCCGTTTCAGGCTACGAGCAGTACTTC. The full variable domain, in which reference TRBV5-1 and TRBJ2-7 provide the parts outside the CDR3, is KAGVTQTPRYLIKTRGQQVTLSCSPISGHRSVSWYQQTPGQGLQFLFEYFSETQRNKGNFPGRFSGRQFSNSRSEMNVSTLELGDSALYLCASSLAVSGYEQYFGPGTRLTVT.

The DNA for the CDR3 is TGTGCCAGCAGCCGCTGGGCCGAAGGTTACGAGCAGTACTTC. It yields the protein CASSRWAEGYEQYF. The rearrangement uses TRBV5-4 and TRBJ2-7; D is undetermined. The CDR3 runs 14 residues. In germline, CDR1 is SGHNT, CDR2 YYREEE (reference sequence). Trimming removed 4 bases from V and 4 bases from J, with 15 bases in between.

V is TRBV5-1 and J is TRBJ2-7; no clear D gene. In germline, CDR1 is SGHRS, CDR2 YFSETQ. The CDR3 extends over 13 amino acids. Trimming pared 6 bases from V and 0 bases from J, leaving 10 bases between. The CDR3 DNA is TGCGCCAGCAATGGGGATAACTCCTACGAGCAGTACTTC. The encoded protein is CASNGDNSYEQYF.

This chain connects TRBV1 to TRBJ2-1; the tabulated D call, TRBD1, remains unverified against the DNA. TRBV1 is shown as a pseudogene. The CDR3 covers 12 residues. CDR3 region: CTSSRHPNEQFF. In DNA form, the CDR3 reads TGCACCAGCAGCCGGCACCCCAATGAGCAGTTCTTC.

Comment on this clone: This sample also contains other DNA sequences that code for the same CDR3. This chain links TRBV28 with TRBJ2-3; no clear D. This CDR3 is built from 11 residues. Trimming left V 2 bases short and J 6 bases short, with 3 bases between. Germline CDR1 MDHEN, CDR2 SYDVKM. This CDR3 reads CASSLRDTQYF. The CDR3 coding sequence is TGTGCCAGCAGTTTAAGGGATACGCAGTATTTT.

This chain joins TRBV4-2 and TRBJ2-3, with TRBD2 matching 7 bases. Germline values: CDR1 LGHNA, CDR2 YNFKEQ. The CDR3 consists of 17 residues. Trimming cost V 2 bases and J 1 base; bases outside gene matches: 9. CDR3 DNA sequence: TGTGCCAGCAGCCAACAGGCGGGAGTGAGGGGCACAGATACGCAGTATTTT. Translated: CASSQQAGVRGTDTQYF.

The chain links TRBV11-2 to TRBJ2-7; D possibly corresponds to TRBD2 (5 bases). Trimming left V 0 bases short and J 4 bases short, with 10 bases between. The CDR3 spans 14 residues. In germline, CDR1 is SGHAT, CDR2 FQNNGV. In nucleotides, the CDR3 is TGTGCCAGCAGCTTAGATACTAGATTTTACGAGCAGTACTTC. Encoded protein: CASSLDTRFYEQYF.